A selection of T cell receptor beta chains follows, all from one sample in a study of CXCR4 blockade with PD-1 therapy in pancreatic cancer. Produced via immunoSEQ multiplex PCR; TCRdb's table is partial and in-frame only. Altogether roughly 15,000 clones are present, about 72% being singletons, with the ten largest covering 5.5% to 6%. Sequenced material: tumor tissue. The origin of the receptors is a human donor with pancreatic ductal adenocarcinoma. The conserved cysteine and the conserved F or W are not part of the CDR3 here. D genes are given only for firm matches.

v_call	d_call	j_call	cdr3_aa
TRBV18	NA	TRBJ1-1	ASSEGQGNTEAF
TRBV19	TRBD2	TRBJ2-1	ASSLRGLAGEQSYNEQF
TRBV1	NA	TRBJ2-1	ASSQGTTSGRAREQF
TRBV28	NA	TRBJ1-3	ASSYSSGNTIY
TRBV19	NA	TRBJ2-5	ASSIGGETQY
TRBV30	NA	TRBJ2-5	AWTGSQETQY
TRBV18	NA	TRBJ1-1	ASSPSPGNTEAF
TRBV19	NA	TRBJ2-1	ASSISPGTVYNEQF
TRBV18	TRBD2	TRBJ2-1	ASSPGTSGYNEQF
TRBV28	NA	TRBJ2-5	ASSLYRVVEGGQY
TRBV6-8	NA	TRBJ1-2	AISPDDGYGYT
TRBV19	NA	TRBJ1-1	ASRPGQNTEAF
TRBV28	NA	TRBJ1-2	ASIGLPHYGYT
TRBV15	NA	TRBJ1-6	ATSREGSGDSPLH
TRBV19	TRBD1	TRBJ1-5	ASRLGTGDNQPQH
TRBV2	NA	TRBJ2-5	ASSPIGGGTQY
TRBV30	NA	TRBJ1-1	AWSVGSNTEAF
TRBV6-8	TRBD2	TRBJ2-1	AITSGRESYNEQF
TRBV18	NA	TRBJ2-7	ASSPAGFSYEQY
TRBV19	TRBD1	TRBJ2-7	ASSATGGAYEQY
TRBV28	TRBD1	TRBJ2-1	ASSLSGQGSNEQF
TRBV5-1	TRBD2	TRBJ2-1	ASSGGGRAVQPEQF
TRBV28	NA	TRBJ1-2	ASSSRTIYGYT
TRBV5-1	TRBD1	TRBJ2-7	ASSLEGTGGWEQY
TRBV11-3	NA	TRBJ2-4	ASSSGGPKNIQY
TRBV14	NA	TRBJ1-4	ASSHNNEKLF
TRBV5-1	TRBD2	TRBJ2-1	ASSSSSGRIYNEQF
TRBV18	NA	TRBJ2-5	ASSPPEQQETQY
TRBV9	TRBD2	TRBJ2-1	ASSFSTSGSEQF
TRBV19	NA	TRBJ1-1	ASSPGGVWNTEAF
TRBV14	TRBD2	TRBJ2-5	ASSPSGGETQY
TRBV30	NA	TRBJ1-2	AWSRGGLYGYT
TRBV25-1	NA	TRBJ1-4	ASSAGRRGEKLF
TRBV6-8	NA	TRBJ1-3	ASRPDGRNTIY
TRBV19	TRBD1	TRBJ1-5	ASSLTGANSNQPQH
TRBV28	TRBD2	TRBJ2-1	ASSSPGLAGGSEQF
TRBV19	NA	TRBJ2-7	ASSMRPGSSYEQY
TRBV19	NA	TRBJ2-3	ASSLLTGLGTDTQY
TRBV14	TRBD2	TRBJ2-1	ASSQDQRTSGTYNEQF
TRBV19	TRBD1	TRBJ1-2	ASSIFQGDYGYT
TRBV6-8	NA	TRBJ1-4	ASSYSTGAPEKLF
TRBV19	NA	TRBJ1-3	ATLTVSGNTIY
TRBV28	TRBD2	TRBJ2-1	ASSFPGGRRYNEQF
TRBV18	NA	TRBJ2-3	ASSPARASTDTQY
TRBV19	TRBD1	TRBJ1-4	ASSTPRTGIREKLF